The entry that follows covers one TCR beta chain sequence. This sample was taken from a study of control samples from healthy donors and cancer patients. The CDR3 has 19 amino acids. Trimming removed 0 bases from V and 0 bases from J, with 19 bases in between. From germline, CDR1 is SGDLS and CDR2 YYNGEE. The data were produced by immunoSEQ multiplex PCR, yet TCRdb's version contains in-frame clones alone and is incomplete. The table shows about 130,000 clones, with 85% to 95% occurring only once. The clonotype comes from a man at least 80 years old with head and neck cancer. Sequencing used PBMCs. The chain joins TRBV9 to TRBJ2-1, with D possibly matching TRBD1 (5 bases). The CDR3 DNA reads TGTGCCAGCAGCGTAGTATCAGGGCCTTTGGTCGGCTCCTACAATGAGCAGTTCTTC. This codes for CASSVVSGPLVGSYNEQFF.